These 20 T cell receptor beta chains were sequenced from one sample in a study of OX40 agonist ivuxolimab in advanced cancers. TCRdb's table, derived via immunoSEQ multiplex PCR, lists solely in-frame clones and lacks some. The sample has over 45,000 clones, 83% seen once. The source material was CD4+ or CD8+ T cells sorted from blood, sampled in a trial of the OX40 agonist ivuxolimab. These receptors originate from an adult with an advanced solid tumor such as melanoma, head and neck, liver or kidney cancer.

The chain carries TRBV19 and TRBJ2-7, with D perhaps matching TRBD1 (7 bases). The CDR3 length is 14 residues. Trimming took off 4 bases at V and 5 bases at J, with 15 bases between the two ends. The germline gives CDR1 LNHDA, CDR2 SQIVND (reference sequence). The CDR3 loop is CASSRGDSRHEQYF. CDR3 DNA sequence: TGTGCCAGTAGTAGGGGGGACAGTCGCCACGAGCAGTACTTC.

CDR3 loop: CASSLRGQDGYTF. CDR3 nucleotide sequence: TGCGCCAGCAGCTTGAGGGGGCAAGATGGCTACACCTTC. The V gene is TRBV5-1, the J gene TRBJ1-2; 7 bases fit TRBD1. Per the germline V gene, CDR1 is SGHRS and CDR2 is YFSETQ. V gave up 1 base and J gave up 6 bases; unmatched junction bases: 3. This CDR3 is 13 amino acids long.

The J gene is TRBJ1-2, the V gene TRBV5-8; D not certain. V dropped 0 bases and J dropped 7 bases, with 4 bases sitting between them. This CDR3 comprises 11 residues. The germline V gene has CDR1 SGHTS and CDR2 YDEGEE. In DNA, the CDR3 is TGTGCCAGCAGCTTGGCTGCTGGCTACACCTTC. This encodes CASSLAAGYTF.

The rearrangement links TRBV6-5 to TRBJ1-2; 7 bases are shared with TRBD1. The CDR3 sequence is 15 residues long. Germline-derived CDR1 and CDR2 are MNHEY and SVGAGI. The V segment lost 0 bases and the J segment 4 bases; nucleotides outside the gene matches: 5. Written as DNA, the CDR3 is TGTGCCAGCAGTTACTCGCTGACAGGGCCCTATGGCTACACCTTC. It translates to CASSYSLTGPYGYTF.

This sequence joins TRBV6-1 and TRBJ2-7; TRBD2 matches 10 bases. The germline V gene has CDR1 MNHNS and CDR2 SASEGT. The CDR3 totals 14 residues. V lost 4 bases and J lost 2; bases outside the gene matches: 2. DNA for the CDR3: TGTGCCAGCAGTGCTCTAGCGGGAGCCTACGAGCAGTACTTC. Protein product: CASSALAGAYEQYF.

Only a few counts were recorded for this clone. The chain couples TRBV6-6 to TRBJ2-7; no firm D call. CDR1 MNHNY and CDR2 SVGAGI come from the germline V gene (reference sequence). This CDR3 contains 14 residues. V shed 2 bases and J shed 7 bases, with 15 bases lying between them. CDR3 sequence (DNA): TGTGCCAGCAGTTACCCCCCGGACGGTCCGGAGCAGTACTTC. It encodes CASSYPPDGPEQYF.

This chain links TRBV7-9 with TRBJ1-1; D ambiguous. Germline V lookup: CDR1 SEHNR, CDR2 FQNEAQ (reference sequence). With 6 bases removed from V and 5 bases from J, the gap between germline ends came to 10 bases. The CDR3 spans 12 residues. The CDR3 coding sequence is TGTGCCAGCAGTGGAGGGCGTACTGAAGCTTTCTTT. Translating it yields CASSGGRTEAFF. Complete variable domain (other parts from reference TRBV7-9 and TRBJ1-1): DTGVSQNPRHKITKRGQNVTFRCDPISEHNRLYWYRQTLGQGPEFLTYFQNEAQLEKSRLLSDRFSAERPKGSFSTLEIQRTEQGDSAMYLCASSGGRTEAFFGQGTRLTVV.

This chain joins TRBV5-4 and TRBJ2-3; D is perhaps TRBD2 (5 bases). CDR1 is SGHNT, CDR2 YYREEE, per germline (reference sequence). V gave up 3 bases and J gave up 5 bases, with 16 bases separating them. The CDR3 runs 15 residues. The CDR3 DNA reads TGTGCCAGCAGCTCACAAGCGGAGACCCAAGATACGCAGTATTTT. It is translated as CASSSQAETQDTQYF.

V gene TRBV5-1 combines with J gene TRBJ1-1; 9 bases align to TRBD1. The CDR3 loop spans 13 amino acids. Looked up from germline, CDR1 is SGHRS and CDR2 is YFSETQ. The trim removed 8 bases at V and 4 bases at J, leaving 6 bases unmatched. CDR3: CASTGGQGTEAFF. CDR3 in DNA: TGCGCCAGTACAGGGGGCCAAGGCACTGAAGCTTTCTTT.

This clone was counted a single time. V gene TRBV11-2 combines with J gene TRBJ2-4, with 14 bases matching TRBD2. V gave up 4 bases and J gave up 2 bases; unmatched junction bases: 10. The CDR3 has 19 amino acids. The germline CDR1 and CDR2 sequences are SGHAT and FQNNGV. The CDR3 sequence: CASSYPTSGRAGPKNIQYF. In nucleotides, the CDR3 is TGTGCCAGCAGCTACCCGACTAGCGGGAGGGCGGGGCCCAAAAACATTCAGTACTTC.

CDR3 protein: CASSLRQGYGYTF. CDR3 sequence (DNA): TGTGCCAGCAGCTTACGACAGGGCTATGGCTACACCTTC. The chain has TRBV5-8 and TRBJ1-2; 7 bases map to TRBD1. Germline trimming cut 2 bases from V and 4 bases from J; bases unmatched to any gene: 2. The CDR3 has 13 amino acids. Germline values: CDR1 SGHTS, CDR2 YDEGEE.

J is TRBJ1-1 and V is TRBV7-9, with D maybe TRBD1 (5 bases). CDR1 SEHNR and CDR2 FQNEAQ come from the germline V gene (reference sequence). The CDR3 length is 13 residues. Trimming pared 7 bases from V and 5 bases from J, leaving 14 bases between. The CDR3 bases are TGTGCCAGCATGAAGGGGCGCTTGACTGAAGCTTTCTTT. This encodes CASMKGRLTEAFF.

This clone was found once. This chain uses TRBV19 with TRBJ1-1, with D tentatively TRBD1 (5 bases). Trimming removed 5 bases at V and 1 base at J, with 14 bases between. The CDR3 spans 15 residues. Germline assignment: CDR1 LNHDA and CDR2 SQIVND (reference sequence). The DNA of the CDR3 is TGTGCCAGTAGTGACCAGACAGCGGGGAACACTGAAGCTTTCTTT. As protein: CASSDQTAGNTEAFF.

This clone is judged medium-sized. The chain uses TRBV5-6 and TRBJ1-2; D gene ambiguous. The CDR3 covers 13 residues. The V end lost 4 bases, the J end lost 8 bases, and 15 bases lay between the germline ends. Per germline, CDR1 SGHDT and CDR2 YYEEEE. CDR3 region: CASSNPAVGGYTF. The DNA for the CDR3 is TGTGCCAGCAGCAATCCGGCGGTTGGGGGCTACACCTTC.

This clone was recorded once. The chain couples TRBV5-4 to TRBJ2-7; 9 bases align to TRBD2. This CDR3 is 14 amino acids long. The V segment lost 2 bases and the J segment 6 bases; nucleotides outside the gene matches: 6. Per germline, CDR1 SGHNT and CDR2 YYREEE (reference sequence). The CDR3 protein is CASSFYQREVEQYF. In DNA, the CDR3 is TGTGCCAGCAGCTTTTATCAGCGGGAGGTCGAGCAGTACTTC. The variable domain in full, completed from reference TRBV5-4 and TRBJ2-7, reads ETGVTQSPTHLIKTRGQQVTLRCSSQSGHNTVSWYQQALGQGPQFIFQYYREEENGRGNFPPRFSGLQFPNYSSELNVNALELDDSALYLCASSFYQREVEQYFGPGTRLTVT.

This clone was observed a handful of times. The chain uses TRBV6-6 and TRBJ2-3, with 11 nucleotides matching TRBD2. Germline V gene sequence: CDR1 MNHNY, CDR2 SVGAGI (reference sequence). J lost 1 base, V lost 0 bases, and 0 bases had no gene match. CDR3 length: 16 amino acids. CDR3 in DNA: TGTGCCAGCAGTTACTCGGGACTAGCGGGCACAGATACGCAGTATTTT. This encodes CASSYSGLAGTDTQYF.

The chain joins TRBV11-2 to TRBJ2-1; 11 bases agree with TRBD2. After removal of 5 bases from V and 6 bases from J, the junction contained 9 bases not matched to a gene. This CDR3 is built from 16 residues. Germline loops: CDR1 SGHAT, CDR2 FQNNGV. The CDR3 protein is CASSKIAGGPGNEQFF. The CDR3 bases are TGTGCCAGCAGCAAAATAGCGGGAGGGCCGGGCAATGAGCAGTTCTTC.

The V call is TRBV28, the J call TRBJ2-4; D not resolved. The ends were cut back, 2 bases at V and 5 bases at J, with 4 bases in the middle. The CDR3 has 12 amino acids. Per the germline V gene, CDR1 is MDHEN and CDR2 is SYDVKM. This chain's CDR3 is CASSLLQNIQYF. The CDR3 bases are TGTGCCAGCAGTTTACTCCAAAACATTCAGTACTTC.

V and J are TRBV6-1 and TRBJ2-5; D might be TRBD2 (6 bases). V was trimmed by 2 bases and J by 3 bases, leaving 13 bases between them. Germline-derived CDR1 and CDR2 are MNHNS and SASEGT. The CDR3 consists of 15 residues. CDR3 amino acids: CASSEYGGGEETQYF. CDR3 DNA sequence: TGTGCCAGCAGTGAATATGGGGGAGGAGAAGAGACCCAGTACTTC.

The chain recombines TRBV2 with TRBJ2-7; either TRBD1 or TRBD2 may fit D (5 bases each). The CDR3 contains 16 residues. V was trimmed by 7 bases and J by 7 bases, leaving 26 bases between them. Germline CDR1 is SNHLY and CDR2 is FYNNEI. The CDR3 sequence is CASTRRSRDARWEQYF. CDR3 sequence (DNA): TGTGCCAGCACCCGTCGGTCCCGGGACGCCCGCTGGGAGCAGTACTTC. Together with reference TRBV2 and TRBJ2-7, the CDR3 gives the full variable domain: EPEVTQTPSHQVTQMGQEVILRCVPISNHLYFYWYRQILGQKVEFLVSFYNNEISEKSEIFDDQFSVERPDGSNFTLKIRSTKLEDSAMYFCASTRRSRDARWEQYFGPGTRLTVT.